The clone carrying this T cell receptor beta chain was found once. These data are taken from a study of CD8 T cells in Susac syndrome. The length of the CDR3 is 17 residues. The germline CDR1 and CDR2 sequences are SEHNR and FQNEAQ (reference sequence). V shed 5 bases, J shed 0 bases, and the junction held 6 bases outside the gene matches. Random hexamers were used to reverse transcribe an amount of roughly 0.5 to 1 ug RNA. TCRdb reprocessed the immunoSEQ multiplex PCR reads via MiXCR and lists one record per CDR3 protein. The data contain around 200,000 distinct CDR3 sequences, 90% to 95% of them singletons.

The chain couples TRBV7-9 to TRBJ2-6; 8 bases agree with TRBD1. The sequenced sample was CD4+ T cells from PBMCs. The receptor's source is a human donor in good health. CDR3 protein: CASSPGTGRSGANVLTF. The CDR3 bases are TGTGCCAGCAGCCCCGGGACAGGCCGCTCTGGGGCCAACGTCCTGACTTTC.